Each of the 17 T cell receptor beta chains below was sequenced from the same sample in a study of T-cell memory formation after mild COVID-19 (dated by TCRdb to the early 2020s). The library came from 5' RACE. This sample was sequenced with an Illumina NovaSeq 6000. Using fastp trimming at Q25 and MiXCR clonotype assembly, TCRdb reanalyzed the public sequencing data and kept in-frame beta chains. Under each unique CDR3 protein, matching rows form one entry showing the most common genes and DNA. In all, the sample holds 400,000 to 500,000 distinct CDR3 sequences, and roughly 18% of those were seen once. Of the sample, about a fifth is held by the ten largest clones. The specimen sequenced was PBMCs or a T cell subset sorted from them (not recorded which). These receptors all stem from a man younger than 30 who had mild COVID-19 (a few samples of this study predate the infection). The sample titles of this study are shuffled in the database, so cell type and time point are left out; the donor was told from shared clones.

This clonotype was observed a handful of times. The chain uses TRBV29-1 and TRBJ2-2; D may match TRBD1 or TRBD2 (7 bases each). Per the germline V gene, CDR1 is SQVTM and CDR2 is ANQGSEA. V lost 0 bases, J lost 1 base, and 12 bases lay in between. The CDR3 runs to 16 residues. CDR3 DNA: TGCAGCGTTGAAGAGGGGGGGACAGAGAACACCGGGGAGCTGTTTTTT. This translates into CSVEEGGTENTGELFF.

The CDR3 loop is CASSLHLGGPGETQYF. DNA for the CDR3: TGTGCCAGCAGCCTCCATCTTGGAGGGCCGGGAGAGACCCAGTACTTC. The chain joins TRBV7-9 to TRBJ2-5; D is perhaps TRBD2 (6 bases). This CDR3 contains 16 residues. Germline V gene data show CDR1 as SEHNR and CDR2 as FQNEAQ (reference sequence). Trimming pared 5 bases from V and 4 bases from J, leaving 20 bases between.

DNA of the CDR3: TGTGCCAGCAGCCCCGCGACAGGGGAAGAGACCCAGTACTTC. Its translation: CASSPATGEETQYF. The J gene is TRBJ2-5, the V gene TRBV6-6, with 8 bases aligning to TRBD1. The CDR3 sequence is 14 residues long. Germline CDR1 reads MNHNY; CDR2 reads SVGAGI (reference sequence). The V gene end was trimmed by 6 bases and the J gene end by 3 bases; junction bases not matched to a gene: 6.

The genes are TRBV10-3 and TRBJ2-7, with D perhaps matching TRBD1 (6 bases). The CDR3 runs to 14 residues. Germline CDR1 ENHRY, CDR2 SYGVKD. The ends were cut back, 3 bases at V and 3 bases at J, with 12 bases in the middle. The CDR3 DNA is TGTGCCATCAGTGAATTAGGACAGATCTACGAGCAGTACTTC. Translating gives CAISELGQIYEQYF.

The chain carries TRBV5-1 and TRBJ2-5; 9 bases map to TRBD1. V lost 3 bases and J lost 5; bases outside the gene matches: 8. Germline V lookup: CDR1 SGHRS, CDR2 YFSETQ. This CDR3 comprises 15 residues. CDR3: CASSSNRGQVETQYF. The CDR3 DNA reads as TGCGCCAGCAGCTCAAACAGGGGGCAGGTGGAGACCCAGTACTTC.

This clonotype was counted between two and nine times. The chain couples TRBV5-4 to TRBJ2-7, with 7 bases fitting TRBD1. Germline V gene data show CDR1 as SGHNT and CDR2 as YYREEE (reference sequence). This CDR3 has 13 amino acids. Trimming took 4 bases from V and 6 from J; bases not matched to a gene: 7. CDR3 nucleotides: TGTGCCAGCAGCCCCGAGGACAGGTTCGAGCAGTACTTC. This translates into CASSPEDRFEQYF.

This chain links TRBV10-3 with TRBJ2-1; 8 nucleotides line up with TRBD1. The V and J ends lost 7 bases and 3 bases, in that order; junction bases with no gene match: 2. The CDR3 consists of 13 residues. CDR1 ENHRY and CDR2 SYGVKD come from the germline V gene. CDR3 coding DNA: TGTGCCATCAAGGGACAGGACTACAATGAGCAGTTCTTC. It yields the protein CAIKGQDYNEQFF.

In this sample, this clonotype turned up a few times. The chain recombines TRBV12-3 or TRBV12-4 with TRBJ1-1; no firm D call. This CDR3 is 13 amino acids long. V lost 2 bases and J lost 2, with 6 bases in between. Here the CDR3 DNA reads TGTGCCAGCAGTTTATGGCAAAACACTGAAGCTTTCTTT. Amino acids: CASSLWQNTEAFF.

This clonotype has only a few counts. The J gene is TRBJ1-4, the V gene TRBV11-2; TRBD1 might be the D (6 bases). The CDR3 contains 14 residues. V was shortened by 2 bases and J by 8 bases, with 12 bases between the two germline ends. Germline values: CDR1 SGHAT, CDR2 FQNNGV. The CDR3 here is CASSLQGSVEKLFF. The DNA of the CDR3 is TGTGCCAGCAGCTTACAGGGGAGCGTCGAAAAACTGTTTTTT.

The chain uses TRBV4-1 and TRBJ1-3; D not resolved. This CDR3 has 17 residues. Trimming took off 2 bases at V and 1 base at J, with 15 bases between the two ends. CDR1 is MGHRA and CDR2 is YSYEKL in the germline V gene. The CDR3 spells CASSQFERRFSGNTIYF. CDR3 nucleotide sequence: TGCGCCAGCAGCCAATTCGAGCGCAGGTTTTCTGGAAACACCATATATTTT.

This clonotype was counted ten times or more. J is TRBJ2-2 and V is TRBV5-6; 7 bases align to TRBD2. V trimming: 7 bases; J trimming: 4 bases; junction bases outside the gene matches: 16. CDR3 length: 17 residues. CDR1 is SGHDT, CDR2 YYEEEE, per germline. The DNA of the CDR3 is TGTGCCAGCCTACGAGGGGCCCGGGGGGACCGCACCGGGGAGCTGTTTTTT. Encoded protein: CASLRGARGDRTGELFF.

This clonotype was observed a handful of times. The chain recombines TRBV12-5 with TRBJ2-7; a possible D gene is TRBD1 (5 bases). The V end was cut by 1 base, the J end by 3 bases, with 16 bases between. Per the germline V gene, CDR1 is LGHNT and CDR2 is FRNRAP. CDR3 length equals 16 residues. CDR3 loop: CASGLGGAAAFYEQYF. CDR3 nucleotides: TGTGCTAGTGGTTTGGGTGGGGCCGCGGCTTTCTACGAGCAGTACTTC.

V usage is TRBV4-1 and J usage is TRBJ2-7; D remains unclear. Germline-derived CDR1 and CDR2 are MGHRA and YSYEKL. Trimming took off 3 bases at V and 2 bases at J, with 8 bases between the two ends. The CDR3 runs 13 residues. CDR3 sequence: CASSQGRTYEQYF. CDR3 sequence (DNA): TGCGCCAGCAGCCAGGGCCGGACCTACGAGCAGTACTTC.

This clonotype came up a few times. The chain recombines TRBV10-3 with TRBJ2-2; the match to TRBD1 covers 7 bases. The CDR3 runs to 15 residues. V lost 4 bases, J lost 0 bases, and 2 bases stayed unmatched. The germline CDR1 and CDR2 sequences are ENHRY and SYGVKD. The CDR3 loop is CAISGGGANTGELFF. The DNA for the CDR3 is TGTGCCATCAGTGGAGGGGGCGCGAACACCGGGGAGCTGTTTTTT.

CDR3 in amino acids: CASSHGRPSSYEQYV. In DNA, the CDR3 is TGTGCCAGCAGCCACGGACGTCCCAGCTCCTACGAGCAGTACGTC. The gene calls are TRBV4-2 and TRBJ2-7; D remains ambiguous. Germline CDR1 is LGHNA and CDR2 is YNFKEQ. CDR3 size: 15 residues. Trimming took 3 bases from V and 0 from J, leaving 12 bases between them.

The table lists this clonotype with many counts. The chain links TRBV12-3 or TRBV12-4 to TRBJ2-3; D gene ambiguous. CDR3 size: 15 residues. V lost 3 bases and J lost 0, with 10 bases in between. The CDR3 spells CASSLKPPSTDTQYF. The CDR3 bases are TGTGCCAGCAGTTTGAAGCCACCTAGCACAGATACGCAGTATTTT.

This clonotype turned up a few times. The chain couples TRBV6-6 to TRBJ2-3; 7 nucleotides match TRBD1. V gave up 4 bases and J gave up 2 bases; unmatched junction bases: 6. This CDR3 contains 15 residues. The V gene's germline CDR1 is MNHNY and CDR2 SVGAGI (reference sequence). In DNA, the CDR3 is TGTGCCAGCAGTTTTACAGGGGTCCCCACAGATACGCAGTATTTT. Amino acid sequence: CASSFTGVPTDTQYF.